The 25 T cell receptor beta chains below were found in one sample sequenced in a study of technical replicates of blood from a handful of donors. Profiling relied on immunoSEQ multiplex PCR, and the TCRdb table lists in-frame clones only, not all of them. The table has under 65,000 clones, around nine tenths seen once. Sequences were obtained from PBMCs. These receptors were taken from a human donor in good health. Some clones in this sample may be carry-over from other donors' samples.

V is TRBV7-6 and J is TRBJ1-1; no clear D gene. The V and J ends lost 2 bases and 1 base respectively, with 11 bases between them. Per the germline V gene, CDR1 is SGHVS and CDR2 is FNYEAQ. The CDR3 has 15 amino acids. CDR3 DNA sequence: TGTGCCAGCAGCTTATACGGGATGGGGAACACTGAAGCTTTCTTT. Protein product: CASSLYGMGNTEAFF.

The chain uses TRBV5-8 and TRBJ1-2; the match to TRBD1 covers 7 bases. In germline, CDR1 is SGHTS, CDR2 YDEGEE. The V and J ends lost 2 bases and 8 bases, in that order; junction bases with no gene match: 6. This CDR3 comprises 13 residues. Written as DNA, the CDR3 is TGTGCCAGCAGCTTCGACAGGGCAGGAGGCTACACCTTC. Translating gives CASSFDRAGGYTF.

The CDR3 DNA is TGTGCCAGCAGCCCCCAGGGGGGAGTCGGGAACACTGAAGCTTTCTTT. Protein product: CASSPQGGVGNTEAFF. This chain joins TRBV7-2 and TRBJ1-1, with TRBD1 matching 7 bases. Germline values: CDR1 SGHTA, CDR2 FQGNSA. The CDR3 totals 16 residues. Trimming removed 5 bases from V and 1 base from J; junction bases left unmatched: 10. The full variable domain, its missing parts supplied by reference TRBV7-2 and TRBJ1-1, is GAGVSQSPSNKVTEKGKDVELRCDPISGHTALYWYRQSLGQGLEFLIYFQGNSAPDKSGLPSDRFSAERTGGSVSTLTIQRTQQEDSAVYLCASSPQGGVGNTEAFFGQGTRLTVV.

V is TRBV2 and J is TRBJ2-7, with 9 bases identical to TRBD1. Looked up from germline, CDR1 is SNHLY and CDR2 is FYNNEI. V lost 10 bases to trimming and J lost 3 bases; unmatched junction nucleotides: 13. CDR3 size: 15 residues. The CDR3 is CAIPTRTGADYEQYF. The DNA for the CDR3 is TGTGCCATCCCCACACGGACAGGGGCCGACTACGAGCAGTACTTC.

The chain has TRBV7-2 and TRBJ2-5; 11 bases match TRBD2. The CDR3 contains 15 residues. Germline-derived CDR1 and CDR2 are SGHTA and FQGNSA. The V and J ends lost 6 bases and 2 bases, in that order; junction bases with no gene match: 5. For the CDR3, the DNA is TGTGCCAGCAGTCCCGGGACTAGCGGACAAGAGACCCAGTACTTC. This codes for CASSPGTSGQETQYF.

The sample holds one count of this clone. The V call is TRBV4-2, the J call TRBJ2-2; weak D call: TRBD2 (5 bases). The CDR3 covers 15 residues. The ends were cut back, 4 bases at V and 1 base at J, with 10 bases in the middle. The V gene's germline CDR1 is LGHNA and CDR2 YNFKEQ. The CDR3 protein is CASSPYRGNTGELFF. The CDR3 DNA reads as TGTGCCAGCAGCCCCTATCGGGGGAACACCGGGGAGCTGTTTTTT.

This clone showed up just once. The V call is TRBV19, the J call TRBJ1-4; D is uncertain. Germline values: CDR1 LNHDA, CDR2 SQIVND (reference sequence). The CDR3 extends over 14 amino acids. V was shortened by 6 bases and J by 2 bases, with 10 bases between the two germline ends. CDR3 loop: CASRRGGTNEKLFF. DNA of the CDR3: TGTGCCAGTAGGCGGGGTGGCACTAATGAAAAACTGTTTTTT.

V usage is TRBV19 and J usage is TRBJ2-7; D perhaps matches TRBD2 (5 bases). Between the trimmed V and J ends, which lost 5 bases and 7 bases, there was a span of 9 bases. Germline V gene lookup returns CDR1 LNHDA and CDR2 SQIVND (reference sequence). CDR3 length: 11 amino acids. The CDR3 bases are TGTGCCAGTAGTGAACGGGAAGAGCAGTACTTC. Amino acid sequence: CASSEREEQYF.

A single count supports this clone. The rearrangement uses TRBV5-1 and TRBJ2-3, with 13 bases lining up with TRBD2. CDR3 length equals 16 residues. Trimming took 4 bases from V and 2 from J; bases not matched to a gene: 4. Germline CDR1 reads SGHRS; CDR2 reads YFSETQ. The CDR3 reads CASSLGTSGTTDTQYF. CDR3 DNA: TGCGCCAGCAGCCTAGGGACTAGCGGGACCACAGATACGCAGTATTTT.

V is TRBV7-2 and J is TRBJ1-1, with D maybe TRBD1 (5 bases). Germline CDR1 reads SGHTA; CDR2 reads FQGNSA. The CDR3 sequence is 13 residues long. Trimming took off 5 bases at V and 4 bases at J, with 11 bases between the two ends. The CDR3 region is CASSVSRVTEAFF. DNA of the CDR3: TGTGCCAGCAGCGTCTCCAGGGTCACTGAAGCTTTCTTT.

The V call is TRBV30, the J call TRBJ2-7, with 8 bases lining up with TRBD2. Per the germline V gene, CDR1 is GTSNPN and CDR2 is SVGIG (reference sequence). The ends lost 4 bases at V and 3 bases at J; junction bases unmatched: 5. CDR3 length equals 13 residues. DNA of the CDR3: TGTGCCTGGACGGGGGGGAACAGCTACGAGCAGTACTTC. Translation gives CAWTGGNSYEQYF.

The chain uses TRBV11-2 and TRBJ1-1, with D tentatively TRBD1 (6 bases). The ends were cut back, 8 bases at V and 6 bases at J, with 19 bases in the middle. Germline V gene data show CDR1 as SGHAT and CDR2 as FQNNGV. The CDR3 runs 14 residues. DNA for the CDR3: TGTGCCAGCTCCACTCTCCAGGGGACCCCTGAAGCTTTCTTT. It codes for CASSTLQGTPEAFF.

The chain recombines TRBV5-1 with TRBJ1-1; no firm D call. V lost 0 bases to trimming and J lost 5 bases, with 14 bases between them. This CDR3 is built from 15 residues. The germline gives CDR1 SGHRS, CDR2 YFSETQ. As DNA, the CDR3 is TGCGCCAGCAGCTTGGAGATGGGAGGTCGGACTGAAGCTTTCTTT. It is translated as CASSLEMGGRTEAFF.

The chain is built from TRBV6-1 and TRBJ2-5; 8 bases line up with TRBD1. Trimming cost V 5 bases and J 0 bases; bases outside gene matches: 5. Germline V gene sequence: CDR1 MNHNS, CDR2 SASEGT. CDR3 size: 15 residues. The CDR3 DNA reads as TGTGCCAGCAGTAGAATGACAGGGGACCAAGAGACCCAGTACTTC. This gives the protein CASSRMTGDQETQYF.

In this sample, this clone turned up a few times. The chain links TRBV19 to TRBJ2-2; 10 bases line up with TRBD1. CDR3 length: 15 residues. V was pared by 3 bases and J by 6 bases, with 4 bases of the junction left unmatched. The V gene's germline CDR1 is LNHDA and CDR2 SQIVND (reference sequence). The chain's CDR3 is CASSIKTGGSGELFF. The CDR3 coding sequence is TGTGCCAGTAGTATTAAGACAGGGGGCTCCGGGGAGCTGTTTTTT.

The rearrangement uses TRBV4-1 and TRBJ2-7, with TRBD1 matching 7 bases. The CDR3 consists of 15 residues. V was clipped by 3 bases and J by 1 base; unmatched bases: 6. The germline CDR1 and CDR2 sequences are MGHRA and YSYEKL. The CDR3 protein is CASSHPGTASYEQYF. Here the CDR3 DNA reads TGCGCCAGCAGCCACCCCGGGACAGCATCCTACGAGCAGTACTTC.

This sequence joins TRBV5-1 and TRBJ1-6, with 10 bases that match TRBD1. This CDR3 is 15 amino acids long. Germline-derived CDR1 and CDR2 are SGHRS and YFSETQ. Trimming removed 0 bases from V and 7 bases from J; junction bases left unmatched: 1. CDR3 residues: CASSLGDRGNSPLHF. The CDR3 DNA reads TGCGCCAGCAGCTTGGGGGACAGGGGCAATTCACCCCTCCACTTT.

As DNA, the CDR3 is TGTGCCAGCAGCTTATTCGGGGAGACCCAGTACTTC. Translated, it gives CASSLFGETQYF. This chain joins TRBV11-2 and TRBJ2-5; D not certain. The CDR3 length is 12 residues. Between the trimmed V and J ends, which lost 2 bases and 5 bases, there was a span of 6 bases. Germline CDR1 and CDR2: SGHAT and FQNNGV.

The rearrangement joins TRBV20-1 to TRBJ2-1; a possible D gene is TRBD2 (5 bases). The germline V gene has CDR1 DFQATT and CDR2 SNEGSKA (reference sequence). V was clipped by 2 bases and J by 15 bases, with 14 bases between them. This CDR3 has 11 residues. In DNA, the CDR3 is TGCAGTGCTAGACGGGGAGATGTAGGGTTCTTC. This translates into CSARRGDVGFF.

The chain couples TRBV5-1 to TRBJ2-7; TRBD1 matches 8 bases. Germline trimming cut 2 bases from V and 4 bases from J; bases unmatched to any gene: 8. This CDR3 region has 15 residues. CDR1 SGHRS and CDR2 YFSETQ come from the germline V gene. The CDR3 spells CASSLTQGAVYEQYF. CDR3 DNA sequence: TGCGCCAGCAGCTTAACTCAGGGGGCGGTTTACGAGCAGTACTTC.

DNA of the CDR3: TGTGCCAGCAGCGTAGGGGGCAGGAACACCGGGGAGCTGTTTTTT. Residues: CASSVGGRNTGELFF. The V call is TRBV9, the J call TRBJ2-2, with a weak D call TRBD1 (5 bases). Germline CDR1 is SGDLS and CDR2 is YYNGEE. V dropped 0 bases and J dropped 1 base, with 7 bases sitting between them. This CDR3 contains 15 residues.

The J gene is TRBJ2-5, the V gene TRBV4-3, with 12 bases aligning to TRBD2. Germline CDR1 and CDR2: LGHNA and YSLEER. Trimming cost V 4 bases and J 7 bases; bases outside gene matches: 13. The CDR3 loop spans 17 amino acids. The CDR3 nucleotides are TGCGCCAGCAGCCGTGGGGAGACTAGCGGGAGTCCGGTGACCCAGTACTTC. Amino acid sequence: CASSRGETSGSPVTQYF.

The gene calls are TRBV15 and TRBJ2-7; TRBD1 matches at 7 bases. After removal of 0 bases from V and 2 bases from J, the junction contained 7 bases not matched to a gene. This CDR3 has 16 amino acids. Germline V gives CDR1 LNHNV, CDR2 YYDKDF (reference sequence). DNA for the CDR3: TGTGCCACCAGCAGAGAAATAGGGACAGCACCCTACGAGCAGTACTTC. This sequence encodes CATSREIGTAPYEQYF.

The J gene is TRBJ2-3, the V gene TRBV7-3, with 9 nucleotides matching TRBD2. V dropped 3 bases and J dropped 6; count of bases not matched to a gene: 4. Germline CDR1 SGHTA, CDR2 FQGTGA. This CDR3 is 14 amino acids long. CDR3: CASSLGLAADTQYF. DNA for the CDR3: TGTGCCAGCAGCTTGGGACTAGCCGCGGATACGCAGTATTTT.

The DNA of the CDR3 is TGTGCCAGCAGCTCTCCTTACAATGAGCAGTTCTTC. This gives the protein CASSSPYNEQFF. This chain connects TRBV7-2 to TRBJ2-1; D gene uncertain. Germline V lookup: CDR1 SGHTA, CDR2 FQGNSA. V lost 4 bases, J lost 4 bases, and 5 bases lay in between. This CDR3 has 12 residues.